The 31 T cell receptor beta chains in this list originate from one sample, sequenced in a study of blood T cells in healthy people across ages. Alongside a J-beta primer mix, a sample-barcoded 5' primer served in a second PCR lasting about 7 to 11 cycles. TCRdb re-derived calls from the 5' RACE reads in MiXCR, one entry per CDR3 protein. The table records around 1.7 million distinct CDR3 sequences, roughly 27% of them present only once. Sequencing input: blood. Receptor source: a woman in her twenties or thirties in good health.

This clonotype appeared a few times. V and J are TRBV7-9 and TRBJ2-7; 10 bases are shared with TRBD1. Germline trimming cut 2 bases from V and 3 bases from J; bases unmatched to any gene: 10. CDR1 and CDR2 (germline): SEHNR, FQNEAQ (reference sequence). The CDR3 runs 17 residues. The CDR3 DNA follows: TGTGCCAGCAGCTTAACTGCTTACCGGGACAGGGGCTACGAGCAGTACTTC. The encoded protein is CASSLTAYRDRGYEQYF.

This clonotype appeared a few times. The chain uses TRBV12-3 or TRBV12-4 and TRBJ2-1; 8 bases agree with TRBD1. The CDR3 covers 15 residues. J lost 8 bases, V lost 7 bases, and 13 bases had no gene match. CDR3 residues: CASTPVAGGSDEQFF. CDR3 DNA: TGTGCCAGCACCCCGGTGGCAGGGGGCAGCGATGAGCAGTTCTTC.

This clonotype showed up just once. At one of its ends the junction is not consistent with the germline gene, which may arise from a read error. This chain connects TRBV11-2 to TRBJ2-1, with TRBD1 identical over 8 bases. Germline V gene lookup returns CDR1 SGHAT and CDR2 FQNNGV. This CDR3 has 18 amino acids. The CDR3 nucleotides are TGTACCAGCAGCTTAGATAGAATGAGACAGGGGAGGTACAATGAGCAGTTCTTC. This encodes CTSSLDRMRQGRYNEQFF.

The chain employs TRBV18 and TRBJ1-3, with 9 bases identical to TRBD1. The CDR3 has 16 amino acids. J gave up 5 bases and V 6 bases, and 11 bases lay outside the gene matches. From germline, CDR1 is KGHSH and CDR2 LQKENI. CDR3 sequence (DNA): TGTGCCAGCTCCGAACTGGGACAGGGATACAGAAACACCATATATTTT. This sequence encodes CASSELGQGYRNTIYF.

The chain links TRBV6-5 to TRBJ2-1; TRBD2 might be the D (6 bases). The CDR3 spans 16 residues. V was pared by 5 bases and J by 8 bases, with 22 bases between. The germline V gene has CDR1 MNHEY and CDR2 SVGAGI. The CDR3 DNA sequence: TGTGCCAGCAGTAATAACCGACTAGTAGGTAGGGATGAGCAGTTCTTC. Amino acids: CASSNNRLVGRDEQFF.

This clonotype was counted ten times or more. The V call is TRBV10-3, the J call TRBJ2-3; D unresolved. The length of the CDR3 is 12 residues. Per the germline V gene, CDR1 is ENHRY and CDR2 is SYGVKD. V lost 1 base, J lost 2 bases, and 1 base lay in between. The CDR3 protein is CAISEFTDTQYF. Here the CDR3 DNA reads TGTGCCATCAGTGAGTTCACAGATACGCAGTATTTT.

As to this clonotype: A clone one base away is much larger, so this may be a read error. The rearrangement uses TRBV28 and TRBJ2-4, with a weak D call TRBD2 (5 bases). The DNA end lines up better with TRBJ2-7; the J call may be wrong. Germline V gives CDR1 MDHEN, CDR2 SYDVKM. The CDR3 totals 14 residues. The CDR3 region has the DNA TGTGCCGGCAGTTCGCCGGGGAGAGGCTACGAGCAGTACTTC. It is translated as CAGSSPGRGYEQYF.

This clonotype has just a few counts. The V call is TRBV4-3, the J call TRBJ2-3; a weak D match, TRBD2 (5 bases). The CDR3 has 16 amino acids. Trimming left V 0 bases short and J 3 bases short, with 13 bases between. In germline, CDR1 is LGHNA, CDR2 YSLEER. The CDR3 protein is CASSQDAGQETDTQYF. For the CDR3, the DNA is TGCGCCAGCAGCCAAGATGCGGGTCAGGAAACAGATACGCAGTATTTT.

This clonotype has only a few counts. This chain connects TRBV20-1 to TRBJ2-7, with D tentatively TRBD2 (5 bases). The CDR3 runs to 12 residues. Germline values: CDR1 DFQATT, CDR2 SNEGSKA (reference sequence). The V and J ends lost 3 bases and 10 bases respectively, with 16 bases between them. The CDR3 coding sequence is TGCAGTGCTAGTGACGGGGTCTCAACCCAGTACTTC. The encoded protein is CSASDGVSTQYF.

CDR3 in DNA: TGTGCCAGCAGTTACCCTCTAGCGGGGGGGCCCGGGGAGCTGTTTTTT. The encoded protein is CASSYPLAGGPGELFF. The chain is built from TRBV6-5 and TRBJ2-2; TRBD2 matches at 12 bases. V shed 2 bases, J shed 6 bases, and the junction held 4 bases outside the gene matches. This CDR3 contains 16 residues. CDR1 MNHEY and CDR2 SVGAGI come from the germline V gene.

In this sample, this clonotype turned up a few times. The chain employs TRBV20-1 and TRBJ2-7; the match to TRBD1 covers 10 bases. Germline V gene sequence: CDR1 DFQATT, CDR2 SNEGSKA (reference sequence). Losses at the gene ends were 5 bases for V and 6 bases for J; bases not matched to a gene: 7. The CDR3 loop spans 13 amino acids. CDR3 loop: CSAPEDRGSEQYF. CDR3 nucleotide sequence: TGCAGTGCTCCAGAGGACAGGGGGTCCGAGCAGTACTTC.

This clonotype was detected only a few times. The rearrangement uses TRBV9 and TRBJ2-5; no definite D call. The germline CDR1 and CDR2 sequences are SGDLS and YYNGEE. V was shortened by 6 bases and J by 0 bases, with 15 bases between the two germline ends. The length of the CDR3 is 15 residues. CDR3 nucleotides: TGTGCCAGCACCATCGGGCCACTATACCAAGAGACCCAGTACTTC. Amino acid sequence: CASTIGPLYQETQYF.

This clonotype was picked up a small number of times. The genes are TRBV9 and TRBJ2-3; 13 bases align to TRBD2. V was pared by 0 bases and J by 6 bases, with 4 bases of the junction left unmatched. From germline, CDR1 is SGDLS and CDR2 YYNGEE. This CDR3 comprises 16 residues. CDR3 in DNA: TGTGCCAGCAGCGTAGGGACTAGCGGGAGATTGGATACGCAGTATTTT. This gives the protein CASSVGTSGRLDTQYF.

The sample holds a few counts of this clonotype. The V and J genes are TRBV7-2 and TRBJ2-4, with 9 bases identical to TRBD2. In germline, CDR1 is SGHTA, CDR2 FQGNSA. CDR3 length equals 19 residues. The V segment lost 2 bases and the J segment 4 bases; nucleotides outside the gene matches: 15. This CDR3 reads CASSLRGELAGDTKNIQYF. The DNA for the CDR3 is TGTGCCAGCAGCTTAAGAGGGGAATTAGCGGGAGATACTAAAAACATTCAGTACTTC. The variable domain in full, completed from reference TRBV7-2 and TRBJ2-4, reads GAGVSQSPSNKVTEKGKDVELRCDPISGHTALYWYRQSLGQGLEFLIYFQGNSAPDKSGLPSDRFSAERTGGSVSTLTIQRTQQEDSAVYLCASSLRGELAGDTKNIQYFGAGTRLSVL.

The sample holds a few counts of this clonotype. The chain employs TRBV20-1 and TRBJ2-5, with D possibly being TRBD2 (7 bases). This CDR3 region has 13 residues. Trimming left V 6 bases short and J 1 base short, with 12 bases between. Germline V gene lookup returns CDR1 DFQATT and CDR2 SNEGSKA (reference sequence). The CDR3: CSAWGGSQETQYF. The CDR3 DNA follows: TGCAGTGCGTGGGGGGGCTCCCAAGAGACCCAGTACTTC.

This clonotype was observed a few times. This chain uses TRBV6-6 with TRBJ1-5; no clear D. CDR3 size: 17 residues. Looked up from germline, CDR1 is MNHNY and CDR2 is SVGAGI (reference sequence). V dropped 7 bases and J dropped 1 base, with 20 bases sitting between them. The CDR3 region is CASTGGGGSWSNQPQHF. The DNA for the CDR3 is TGTGCCAGCACCGGAGGAGGAGGATCATGGAGCAATCAGCCCCAGCATTTT.

This clonotype was found a few times. The chain is built from TRBV5-5 and TRBJ1-1, with D unresolved. This CDR3 has 19 residues. The V and J ends lost 0 bases and 2 bases respectively, with 23 bases between them. Germline CDR1 and CDR2: SGHKS and YYEKEE (reference sequence). In DNA form, the CDR3 reads TGTGCCAGCAGCTTGGATTTGGGAGGCAACTTGAGAAGAAACACTGAAGCTTTCTTT. Encoded protein: CASSLDLGGNLRRNTEAFF.

This clonotype occurred many times. In DNA form, the CDR3 reads TGCAGCGTCGTGACTAGCGGGAACGACGAGCAGTACTTC. This gives the protein CSVVTSGNDEQYF. The chain couples TRBV29-1 to TRBJ2-7; 11 bases fit TRBD2. The V gene end was trimmed by 6 bases and the J gene end by 5 bases; junction bases not matched to a gene: 6. The germline gives CDR1 SQVTM, CDR2 ANQGSEA. There are 13 residues in the CDR3.

This clonotype was seen more than once but under ten times. This chain joins TRBV9 and TRBJ2-4; D perhaps matches TRBD1 (5 bases). The germline V and J ends were trimmed by 10 bases and 3 bases, with 17 bases remaining between them. This CDR3 spans 14 amino acids. The germline CDR1 and CDR2 sequences are SGDLS and YYNGEE. In DNA, the CDR3 is TGTGCCTCCCCTCAGGGATCTGTCAAAAACATTCAGTACTTC. Protein sequence: CASPQGSVKNIQYF.

The DNA for the CDR3 is TGTGCCAGCAGTTACTCGAATCTGTACGGGACAGGGGCCACCGGGGAGCTGTTTTTT. Protein: CASSYSNLYGTGATGELFF. The rearrangement joins TRBV6-5 to TRBJ2-2, with 10 bases lining up with TRBD1. The CDR3 spans 19 residues. V was clipped by 0 bases and J by 4 bases; unmatched bases: 11. CDR1 is MNHEY, CDR2 SVGAGI, per germline.

In its sample, this clonotype was seen a few times. CDR3 loop: CSGGSLTEAFF. The CDR3 DNA sequence: TGCAGCGGCGGAAGCCTCACTGAAGCTTTCTTT. V usage is TRBV29-1 and J usage is TRBJ1-1; D not resolved. V was trimmed by 7 bases and J by 4 bases, leaving 10 bases between them. CDR3 length: 11 residues. Per germline, CDR1 SQVTM and CDR2 ANQGSEA.

This clonotype was detected a few times. The chain couples TRBV24-1 to TRBJ2-3; D is ambiguous. This CDR3 is 13 amino acids long. V lost 7 bases and J 8 bases, leaving 15 bases between the germline ends. Germline V gene data show CDR1 as KGHDR and CDR2 as SFDVKD. Here the CDR3 reads CATSAQVLGTQYF. For the CDR3, the DNA is TGTGCCACCAGCGCCCAAGTTTTAGGTACGCAGTATTTT.

The rearrangement uses TRBV10-3 and TRBJ2-7, with D unclear. This CDR3 is 13 amino acids long. V lost 3 bases, J lost 3 bases, and 9 bases lay in between. The germline V gene has CDR1 ENHRY and CDR2 SYGVKD. The CDR3 DNA is TGTGCCATCAGTGATAAGGTTCTCTACGAGCAGTACTTC. Its protein product is CAISDKVLYEQYF.

V is TRBV11-2 and J is TRBJ2-1; TRBD2 aligns across 9 bases. The CDR3 consists of 16 residues. Trimming cost V 5 bases and J 3 bases; bases outside gene matches: 8. Germline V gives CDR1 SGHAT, CDR2 FQNNGV. DNA of the CDR3: TGTGCCAGCAGCCCAGAAGCGGGAGGTCTCTACAATGAGCAGTTCTTC. It codes for CASSPEAGGLYNEQFF.

The chain couples TRBV5-1 to TRBJ1-2, with unresolved D. V shed 4 bases and J shed 4 bases, with 20 bases lying between them. The germline V gene encodes CDR1 SGHRS and CDR2 YFSETQ. The CDR3 extends over 16 amino acids. The DNA of the CDR3 is TGCGCCAGCAGCCCCGGTCAGTTTGAGAGAGGCTATGGCTACACCTTC. It yields the protein CASSPGQFERGYGYTF.

V usage is TRBV12-3 or TRBV12-4 and J usage is TRBJ2-3; D is undetermined. This CDR3 has 17 residues. V lost 1 base and J 1 base, leaving 15 bases between the germline ends. The CDR3 nucleotides read TGTGCCAGCAGTTTAGAACGCTACTACTATGGCACAGATACGCAGTATTTT. Translating it yields CASSLERYYYGTDTQYF.

The CDR3, as DNA: TGCGCCAGCAGCCCACTTGGGCGGGAGGGCCCGCAGTACTTC. The encoded protein is CASSPLGREGPQYF. This chain uses TRBV5-1 with TRBJ2-7; 9 nucleotides match TRBD2. The trim removed 4 bases at V and 9 bases at J, leaving 11 bases unmatched. Germline-derived CDR1 and CDR2 are SGHRS and YFSETQ. The CDR3 consists of 14 residues.

This clonotype was recorded a few times. A much larger clone lies one base from this, so it may be a read error. The V and J genes are TRBV20-1 and TRBJ2-7; TRBD2 agrees at 11 bases. With 2 bases clipped from V and 7 bases from J, the junction kept 7 bases outside the gene matches. The CDR3 has 14 amino acids. Germline V gene sequence: CDR1 DFQATT, CDR2 SNEGSKA (reference sequence). The DNA of the CDR3 is TGCAGTGCTAGAACTAGCGGGAGTCGGAATGAGCAGTACTTC. This encodes CSARTSGSRNEQYF.

The chain employs TRBV29-1 and TRBJ1-2; D not certain. The ends were cut back, 0 bases at V and 10 bases at J, with 21 bases in the middle. There are 15 residues in the CDR3. Germline V CDR1 and CDR2: SQVTM, ANQGSEA. DNA of the CDR3: TGCAGCGTTGAAGAAGTTGGGTCGGGAATAAGTGACTACACCTTC. This codes for CSVEEVGSGISDYTF.

The rearrangement links TRBV20-1 to TRBJ2-7; 10 bases fit TRBD2. J was trimmed by 3 bases and V by 6 bases; bases with no gene match: 8. The germline gives CDR1 DFQATT, CDR2 SNEGSKA (reference sequence). This CDR3 region has 14 residues. CDR3 nucleotides: TGCAGTGCGGCTCGAGCGGGGGGGCTCTACGAGCAGTACTTC. Translating it yields CSAARAGGLYEQYF.

This clonotype was observed a handful of times. The chain combines TRBV9 with TRBJ1-6; 9 bases map to TRBD1. Unmatched junction bases numbered 14, after V lost 4 bases and J lost 6 bases. The V gene's germline CDR1 is SGDLS and CDR2 YYNGEE. CDR3 length equals 18 residues. The CDR3 reads CASSPGTGRRISNSPLHF. The CDR3 DNA follows: TGTGCCAGCAGCCCCGGGACAGGGCGACGTATATCTAATTCACCCCTCCACTTT.